These T cell receptor beta chains were read from a single sample in a study of vaccination effects on CD4 cells after COVID-19. Clones were sequenced by immunoSEQ multiplex PCR, and TCRdb holds only the in-frame ones, with some missing. The table has tens of thousands of clones, around 67% seen once. For these receptors, no antigen is known. Sequences were derived from CD4+ T cells from PBMCs cultured with SARS-CoV-2 spike peptides, sampled after COVID-19 vaccination. The source of these receptors is a human donor who received a COVID-19 vaccine. CDR3s include the opening cysteine and the closing phenylalanine or tryptophan. Each record gives: D gene, V gene, J gene, clone size, CDR3 protein, CDR3 DNA. The D gene is left open where the match is weak. Only some rows state a clone size, as once, few, many or a class for expanded clones.

D gene: -; V gene: TRBV11-2; J gene: TRBJ2-6; clone size: -; CDR3 protein: CASSFRLTEPGANVLTF; CDR3 DNA: TGTGCCAGCAGCTTTCGCCTGACAGAACCTGGGGCCAACGTCCTGACTTTC
D gene: -; V gene: TRBV2; J gene: TRBJ2-1; clone size: -; CDR3 protein: CASSERSNEQFF; CDR3 DNA: TGTGCCAGCAGTGAACGTTCCAATGAGCAGTTCTTC
D gene: -; V gene: TRBV4-1; J gene: TRBJ1-3; clone size: once; CDR3 protein: CASSHTAANTIYF; CDR3 DNA: TGCGCCAGCAGCCATACTGCGGCGAACACCATATATTTT
D gene: TRBD1; V gene: TRBV23-1; J gene: TRBJ2-5; clone size: -; CDR3 protein: CASSQTDRVWRETQYF; CDR3 DNA: TGCGCCAGCAGTCAGACAGACAGGGTTTGGCGAGAGACCCAGTACTTC
D gene: TRBD2; V gene: TRBV10-3; J gene: TRBJ2-2; clone size: -; CDR3 protein: CAINPGTSLNTGELFF; CDR3 DNA: TGTGCCATCAACCCCGGGACTAGCCTGAACACCGGGGAGCTGTTTTTT
D gene: TRBD1; V gene: TRBV23-1; J gene: TRBJ2-1; clone size: -; CDR3 protein: CASSQSSGGNEQFF; CDR3 DNA: TGCGCCAGCAGTCAATCGTCAGGGGGCAATGAGCAGTTCTTC
D gene: -; V gene: TRBV27; J gene: TRBJ1-3; clone size: -; CDR3 protein: CASSLVSGNTIYF; CDR3 DNA: TGTGCCAGCAGTTTGGTCTCTGGAAACACCATATATTTT
D gene: -; V gene: TRBV7-9; J gene: TRBJ1-1; clone size: -; CDR3 protein: CASSLGGRIMNTEAFF; CDR3 DNA: TGTGCCAGCAGCTTAGGGGGACGGATCATGAACACTGAAGCTTTCTTT
D gene: -; V gene: TRBV9; J gene: TRBJ1-5; clone size: -; CDR3 protein: CASSPSPLYSNQPQHF; CDR3 DNA: TGTGCCAGCAGCCCCTCTCCATTATATAGCAATCAGCCCCAGCATTTT
D gene: -; V gene: TRBV14; J gene: TRBJ1-6; clone size: -; CDR3 protein: CASSPNSVSPLHF; CDR3 DNA: TGTGCCAGCAGCCCGAACAGCGTTTCACCCCTCCACTTT
D gene: -; V gene: TRBV18; J gene: TRBJ1-5; clone size: -; CDR3 protein: CASSLEPEPQHF; CDR3 DNA: TGTGCCAGCTCACTTGAGCCCGAGCCCCAGCATTTT
D gene: TRBD1; V gene: TRBV11-2; J gene: TRBJ1-5; clone size: -; CDR3 protein: CASSWDRGSNQPQHF; CDR3 DNA: TGTGCCAGCAGCTGGGACAGGGGTAGCAATCAGCCCCAGCATTTT
D gene: TRBD2; V gene: TRBV7-9; J gene: TRBJ2-7; clone size: -; CDR3 protein: CASSPGASGGSYEQYF; CDR3 DNA: TGTGCCAGCAGCCCGGGGGCTAGCGGGGGTTCATACGAGCAGTACTTC
D gene: -; V gene: TRBV10-1; J gene: TRBJ2-2; clone size: -; CDR3 protein: CASSEIISTNTGELFF; CDR3 DNA: TGCGCCAGCAGTGAGATAATTTCTACGAACACCGGGGAGCTGTTTTTT
D gene: -; V gene: TRBV3-1/TRBV3-2; J gene: TRBJ2-4; clone size: -; CDR3 protein: CASSQRGYGIQYF; CDR3 DNA: TGTGCCAGCAGCCAACGAGGGTATGGCATTCAGTACTTC
D gene: -; V gene: TRBV6-5; J gene: TRBJ2-7; clone size: -; CDR3 protein: CASRGLGDRLREQYF; CDR3 DNA: TGTGCCAGCCGCGGTTTGGGTGACAGGCTACGCGAGCAGTACTTC
D gene: -; V gene: TRBV19; J gene: TRBJ2-3; clone size: -; CDR3 protein: CASTLNPSITSTDTQYF; CDR3 DNA: TGTGCCAGTACCCTAAATCCGTCCATTACTAGCACAGATACGCAGTATTTT
D gene: -; V gene: TRBV30; J gene: TRBJ2-6; clone size: -; CDR3 protein: CAWSPGGAGANVLTF; CDR3 DNA: TGTGCCTGGAGTCCCGGGGGCGCCGGGGCCAACGTCCTGACTTTC
D gene: -; V gene: TRBV6-5; J gene: TRBJ2-7; clone size: few; CDR3 protein: CASSLQGYEQYF; CDR3 DNA: TGTGCCAGCAGCTTGCAGGGGTACGAGCAGTACTTC
D gene: -; V gene: TRBV3-1/TRBV3-2; J gene: TRBJ1-1; clone size: -; CDR3 protein: CASSQIQGSAEAFF; CDR3 DNA: TGTGCCAGCAGCCAAATACAGGGTAGCGCTGAAGCTTTCTTT
D gene: TRBD1; V gene: TRBV29-1; J gene: TRBJ2-3; clone size: -; CDR3 protein: CSVSQGGMTDTQYF; CDR3 DNA: TGCAGCGTTTCACAGGGGGGAATGACAGATACGCAGTATTTT
D gene: TRBD1; V gene: TRBV18; J gene: TRBJ1-6; clone size: few; CDR3 protein: CASSPGTGDNSPLHF; CDR3 DNA: TGTGCCAGCTCACCCGGGACAGGGGATAATTCACCCCTCCACTTT
D gene: TRBD1; V gene: TRBV7-9; J gene: TRBJ1-3; clone size: -; CDR3 protein: CASSAYRDRGGNTIYF; CDR3 DNA: TGTGCCAGCAGCGCCTACCGGGACAGGGGGGGAAACACCATATATTTT
D gene: TRBD1; V gene: TRBV5-1; J gene: TRBJ2-7; clone size: -; CDR3 protein: CASSTRPLTGALYEQYF; CDR3 DNA: TGCGCCAGCAGCACCCGCCCCCTAACAGGGGCCCTCTACGAGCAGTACTTC
D gene: TRBD2; V gene: TRBV5-1; J gene: TRBJ2-3; clone size: -; CDR3 protein: CASNWRGGTDTQYF; CDR3 DNA: TGCGCCAGCAACTGGCGGGGGGGCACAGATACGCAGTATTTT
D gene: -; V gene: TRBV7-8; J gene: TRBJ1-2; clone size: medium-sized; CDR3 protein: CASSLALGPDGYTF; CDR3 DNA: TGTGCCAGCAGCTTAGCTCTGGGACCGGATGGCTACACCTTC
D gene: TRBD2; V gene: TRBV19; J gene: TRBJ2-1; clone size: -; CDR3 protein: CASSPRPGGRDEQFF; CDR3 DNA: TGTGCCAGTAGTCCACGGCCGGGAGGGAGGGATGAGCAGTTCTTC
D gene: TRBD1; V gene: TRBV11-3; J gene: TRBJ2-2; clone size: -; CDR3 protein: CASSSPLGTGGTGELFF; CDR3 DNA: TGTGCCAGCAGCTCCCCACTGGGGACAGGGGGCACCGGGGAGCTGTTTTTT
D gene: TRBD2; V gene: TRBV5-1; J gene: TRBJ2-5; clone size: -; CDR3 protein: CASSSLAGGIQETQYF; CDR3 DNA: TGCGCCAGCAGCTCACTAGCGGGAGGGATCCAAGAGACCCAGTACTTC
D gene: -; V gene: TRBV30; J gene: TRBJ1-5; clone size: -; CDR3 protein: CAWSQGRGQPQHF; CDR3 DNA: TGTGCCTGGAGTCAAGGACGAGGGCAGCCCCAGCATTTT